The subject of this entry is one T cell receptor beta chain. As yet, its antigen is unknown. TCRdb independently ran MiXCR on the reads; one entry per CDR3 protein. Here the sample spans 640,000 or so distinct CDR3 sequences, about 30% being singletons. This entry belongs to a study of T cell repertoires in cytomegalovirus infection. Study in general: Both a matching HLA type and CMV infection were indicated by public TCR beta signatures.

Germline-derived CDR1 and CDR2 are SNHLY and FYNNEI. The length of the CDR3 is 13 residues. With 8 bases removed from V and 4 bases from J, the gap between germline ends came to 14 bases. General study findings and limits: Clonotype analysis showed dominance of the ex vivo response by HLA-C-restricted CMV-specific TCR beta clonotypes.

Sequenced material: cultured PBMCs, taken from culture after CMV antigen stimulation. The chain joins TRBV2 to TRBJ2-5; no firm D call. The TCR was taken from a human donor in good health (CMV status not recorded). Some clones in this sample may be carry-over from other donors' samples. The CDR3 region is CASLFETSETQYF. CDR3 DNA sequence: TGTGCCAGCCTGTTTGAGACATCAGAGACCCAGTACTTC.